This TCR beta chain originates from a study of shared clonotypes between healthy human individuals. Whole-study results and caveats: Approximately 5% of naive CD4 clonotypes were shared across a handful of donors. What rarefaction showed was incomplete sorted-subset sequencing despite large depth.

V was pared by 4 bases and J by 4 bases, with 14 bases between. Germline V lookup: CDR1 LGHNT, CDR2 FRNRAP. The CDR3 runs to 15 residues. Using immunoSEQ multiplex PCR, the repertoire was profiled, and TCRdb retains in-frame clones only, with some absent. This table has millions of clones, roughly nine tenths appearing once. Points on this clone: Its antigen is currently unknown.

Investigators divided CD4+ cells into CD45RA+ naive and CD45RA-negative memory subsets. Sequences were obtained from naive CD4+ T cells sorted from blood. Subset meaning: CD45RA+ positively selected. The sequence was collected from a young man in good health. The chain links TRBV12-5 to TRBJ2-1; D might be TRBD1 (6 bases). CDR3 coding DNA: TGTGCTAGTGGTTGGTCCGGGACACAGTACAATGAGCAGTTCTTC. Its translation is CASGWSGTQYNEQFF.